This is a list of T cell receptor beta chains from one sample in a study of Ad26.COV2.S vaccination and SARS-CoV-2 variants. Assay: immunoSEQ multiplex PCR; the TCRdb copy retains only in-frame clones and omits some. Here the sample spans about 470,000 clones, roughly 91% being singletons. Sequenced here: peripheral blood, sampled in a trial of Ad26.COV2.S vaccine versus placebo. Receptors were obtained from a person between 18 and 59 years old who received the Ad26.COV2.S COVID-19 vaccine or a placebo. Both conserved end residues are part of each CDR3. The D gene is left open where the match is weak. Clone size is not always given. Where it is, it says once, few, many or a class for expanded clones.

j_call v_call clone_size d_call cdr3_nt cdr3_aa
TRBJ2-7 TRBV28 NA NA TGTGCCAGCAGTTTATATGGGCAGTCCTACGAGCAGTACTTC CASSLYGQSYEQYF
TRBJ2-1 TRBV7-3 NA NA TGTGCCAGCAGCTTAAACACCGGTCGGTACAATGAGCAGTTCTTC CASSLNTGRYNEQFF
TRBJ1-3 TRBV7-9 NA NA TGTGCCAGCAGCGGAGGGTTGAGTGTTGGAAACACCATATATTTT CASSGGLSVGNTIYF
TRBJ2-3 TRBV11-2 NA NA TGTGCCAGCAGACAGTCGAGGGCAGATACGCAGTATTTT CASRQSRADTQYF
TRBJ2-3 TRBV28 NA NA TGTGCCAGCAGTTTACCCGGGGGCGGTACAGATACGCAGTATTTT CASSLPGGGTDTQYF
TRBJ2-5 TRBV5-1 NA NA TGCGCCAGCATGAAAGCAGAGACCCAGTACTTC CASMKAETQYF
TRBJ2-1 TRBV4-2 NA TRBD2 TGTGCCAGCAGCCCGACCTTTCCGGGACTAGCGGAGAGGAGCTCCTACAATGAGCAGTTCTTC CASSPTFPGLAERSSYNEQFF
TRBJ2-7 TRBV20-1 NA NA TGCAGTGCTAGTTCCCCTCGCGGGACTGCGACCTACGAGCAGTACTTC CSASSPRGTATYEQYF
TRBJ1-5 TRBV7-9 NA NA TGTGCCAGCAGCGAACAGGGCAATCAGCCCCAGCATTTT CASSEQGNQPQHF
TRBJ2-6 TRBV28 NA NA TGTGCCAGCACTCATCGCCCTGGGGCCAACGTCCTGACTTTC CASTHRPGANVLTF
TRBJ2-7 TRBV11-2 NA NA TGTGCCAGCAGCTTATCATCCTTACGAGAGCAGTACTTC CASSLSSLREQYF
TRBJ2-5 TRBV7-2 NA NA TGTGCCAGCAGCCCCTCCGCAGAGACCCAGTACTTC CASSPSAETQYF
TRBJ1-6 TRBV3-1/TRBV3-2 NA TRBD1 TGTGCCAGCAGCCAAGGACAGGGGCTAGTTCTTTCACCCCTCCACTTT CASSQGQGLVLSPLHF
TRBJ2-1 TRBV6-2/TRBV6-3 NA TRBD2 TGTGCCAGCAGCCGGCCTAGCGGGAGTCTGGACAATGAGCAGTTCTTC CASSRPSGSLDNEQFF
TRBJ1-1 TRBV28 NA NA TGTGCCACCCGGACGGTTATGAACACTGAAGCTTTCTTT CATRTVMNTEAFF
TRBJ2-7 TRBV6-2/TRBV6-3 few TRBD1 TGTGCCAGCAGTTCGGACAGGGGATCTACCTACGAGCAGTACTTC CASSSDRGSTYEQYF
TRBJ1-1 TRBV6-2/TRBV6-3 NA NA TGTGCCAGCAGTTACTCGATTCAGGCGAGGGGGACTGAAGCTTTCTTT CASSYSIQARGTEAFF